The T cell receptor beta chain under discussion was sequenced for a study of cytomegalovirus exposure and HLA in healthy donors. Study context: The approximately 120 validation repertoires and the 650 to 850 first-cohort repertoires shared a platform, a later analysis reported.

Sequenced by immunoSEQ multiplex PCR; TCRdb stores in-frame clones only, minus some. This sample yields about 150,000 clones, of which about 86% are seen a single time; approximately 2% belongs to the top ten. This clone turned up a few times. The antigen remains unidentified. CDR3 length: 13 amino acids. Trimming cost V 5 bases and J 3 bases, with 12 bases left between them. Germline lookup yields CDR1 SGHDT and CDR2 YYEEEE. Regarding the study as a whole: Most observed TCR sequences were rare, whereas some public TCRs were detected in many donors. That first-cohort TCR clusters tended to co-occur in the 100 to 150 validation repertoires was found in a later analysis. CMV antigen specificity was confirmed in vitro for a few CMV-associated chains.

The material sequenced was PBMCs. The rearrangement uses TRBV5-6 and TRBJ2-7; no clear D. This sequence originates from a human donor in good health. The CDR3 spells CASSLGARYEQYF. The CDR3 DNA is TGTGCCAGCAGTCTCGGAGCTCGCTACGAGCAGTACTTC.